The entry below describes one TCR beta chain. The data were taken from a study of blood T cell repertoires in COVID-19. Across the whole study: Specimens from acute and convalescent COVID-19 originated in the United States, Italy and Spain. T cells, B-cell-depleted T cells, or PBMCs supplied cDNA or gDNA.

Libraries were prepared by immunoSEQ multiplex PCR; TCRdb keeps only in-frame clonotypes and omits some of them. The sample records some 120,000 clones, about 85% being singletons. Germline lookup yields CDR1 SGHVS and CDR2 FQNEAQ. V dropped 5 bases and J dropped 6 bases, with 23 bases sitting between them. The CDR3 consists of 17 residues. Sequencing was carried out using peripheral blood. The TCR sequence derives from a woman aged 80 or over with COVID-19, enrolled during active disease. The chain carries TRBV7-8 and TRBJ2-4; D not resolved. The CDR3 region is CASSTRLAPVGGNIQYF. Here the CDR3 DNA reads TGTGCCAGCAGCACACGACTGGCGCCCGTGGGTGGAAACATTCAGTACTTC.